This T cell receptor beta chain was recorded in a study of cytomegalovirus exposure and HLA in healthy donors (dated 2017 in TCRdb). Study-level background: In an earlier analysis of roughly 500 of the donors, about 270 Gb of sequence data and about 110 million unique TCR beta sequences from 150 million to 200 million T cells were reported. Along with the approximately 700-subject first cohort, a separate validation cohort of approximately 110 different subjects was used. The number of donors typed differed by locus, with about 629-630 for A, B, C, DRB1 and DQB1, more than 500 for DQA1, nearly 610 for DPA1, and some 440 for DPB1. An earlier analysis of 587 of the donors used high-throughput TCR beta sequencing to judge whether each TCR beta V gene segment behaved as functional or pseudogenic. All discovery cohort repertoires had been generated on a single sequencing platform. Using immunosequencing, the study profiled T cell repertoires from around 680 subjects and related those repertoires to cytomegalovirus serostatus. The later analysis used no new phenotypic data to find candidate immune exposures, relying instead on TCR beta sequences and their occurrence across donors. Class I and class II HLA loci were covered by the typing at four-digit resolution. Among over 350 genotyped donors of the cohort, an average of approximately 230,000 unique TCR beta nucleotide sequences were sequenced per donor, around 18% of them non-productive. To predict cytomegalovirus infection status, the study combined high-throughput TCR immunosequencing, statistical association of individual TCRs with disease status, and machine learning. Of the roughly 400 genotyped donors, approximately 80% fell in the genetic ancestry cluster associated with self-reported Caucasian donors. A handful of DR-DQ haplotypes were handled as single units for association and clustering because linkage in the cohort was strong. A later genetic analysis used genome-wide SNP genotypes for about 60% of the roughly 670 donors, treating that subset as a discovery cohort. About 300 gigabases of sequencing data and approximately 84 million unique TCR sequences were included in an early release covering roughly 600 HLA-typed donors. A later analysis re-examined previously published TCR beta repertoires from more than 600 donors and added high-resolution HLA genotyping to investigate patterns of TCR occurrence. Donor age, sex, ethnicity and CMV serostatus were compiled alongside the repertoire data. The study aimed to test whether signatures of past pathogen exposure could be identified by cataloging public T cell receptors. The study at large found these results: Presence/absence analyses assumed roughly uniform sequencing depth across donors, an assumption that may not hold. Compared with the approximately 670-donor mean, donors in an Asian-associated ancestry cluster had fewer N-insertions in productive TCRs, according to a later genetic analysis. In a later analysis, most CMV-associated TCR beta chains were found to appear HLA-restricted, with HLA associations seemingly driven largely by CMV exposure. Most TCR sequences were seen in very few donors, while some public TCRs were found in many individuals. When HLA alleles, especially DR and DQ, strongly co-occurred, TCR associations were difficult to assign to individual alleles. HLA typing was unavailable for some donors at each locus, so association tests used only the typed subset. A further reported finding was that TCR beta sequences accurately predicted the HLA-A and HLA-B alleles for most subjects in the first cohort. Immune exposure information for the cohort was limited to CMV serostatus. In a later analysis, HLA-associated TCR beta chains were found to be more clonally expanded and to have lower generation probabilities than equally common non-associated chains. The sequencing pipeline was judged likely to have produced a cluster of highly shared sequence variants as a technical artifact. A later analysis associated about 16,000 TCR beta sequences with specific HLA alleles at a false discovery rate of 0.05. The study gave a list of about 160 TCR beta chains associated with cytomegalovirus. A later analysis found that TCR association rates varied across HLA loci, with DRB1 alleles showing the most associated TCRs and HLA-C alleles the fewest. Seventeen rarely observed V segments, including chromosome 9 orphons, were excluded from the earlier analysis of several hundred of the donors because counts were too low. Correlated functional status among segregating V segments might reflect linkage disequilibrium, but an unknown experimental factor could not be ruled out. In vitro tests confirmed that a few of the cytomegalovirus-associated TCR beta chains recognize cytomegalovirus antigens. Because the 87-base-pair reads could not distinguish some IMGT-functional V segments, including TRBV6-2 and TRBV6-3, those segments were excluded. In an earlier analysis of 587 of the donors, most TCR beta V segments were observed in productive rearrangements about 90% or about 30% of the time, broadly matching IMGT annotations. The authors suggested that the approach could potentially be extended to other disease states and immunological phenotypes. In this cohort, only TCR beta chains were sequenced, and detectable features were limited by the absence of alpha or paired-chain data. A later genetic analysis associated a missense DCLRE1C variant with V-gene and J-gene trimming of TCR beta chains, and an independent cohort replicated the association. The classifier was reported to diagnose cytomegalovirus status with high specificity and sensitivity in both the original cohort and the validation cohort. According to a later analysis, parvovirus B19, influenza, CMV and Epstein-Barr virus appeared linked to several top co-occurrence clusters.

The CDR3 sequence holds 13 residues, the cysteine and phenylalanine included. Of all the DNA, just the CDR3 is kept, 39 bases in frame from base 1. The germline V gene sets CDR1 to MNHNS and CDR2 to SASEGT. Trimmed from V: 7 bases; trimmed from J: 8 bases; junction bases lacking a gene match: 6. Libraries were constructed by the immunoSEQ multiplex PCR assay. For the multiplex PCR, a mixture combining 60 forward primers for TCR Vbeta segments and 13 reverse primers for TCR Jbeta segments was used. Amplification of the CDR3 region of rearranged TCR beta genes was performed with a multiplex PCR assay on genomic DNA. The Illumina HiSeq System was used to sequence the amplified TCR beta libraries as 87-base-pair reads. Per the original workflow: A later analysis counted 65 million to 90 million unique TCR beta chains across the 670 or so repertoires, and approximately 11 million of these chains were shared by at least two donors. Raw reads were error-corrected and collapsed into unique sequences with a nearest-neighbor algorithm that merged closely related sequences to remove PCR and sequencing errors. V, D and J gene segments were assigned by aligning CDR3 sequences to IMGT reference sequences. Each retained sequence needed at least a six-nucleotide match to both a V gene segment and a J gene segment. Rearrangements were classified as productive when the CDR3 lacked stop codons and remained in frame with V and J, and all other rearrangements were classified as non-productive. Following IMGT convention, CDR3 was defined as the stretch from the second conserved V-encoded cysteine to the conserved J-encoded phenylalanine. Sequences without an unambiguous match to a single V gene segment were excluded from the earlier analysis of 450 to 650 of the donors. In an earlier analysis of some 590 of the donors, a V segment was called functional when productive rearrangements were above 56.7%, and segregating when the standard deviation between donors exceeded 5%. To diagnose cytomegalovirus status from the catalog of TCR beta chain sequences, a statistical classification framework was built. V and J gene assignment, in a later analysis, came from comparing TCR nucleotide sequences with IMGT/GENE-DB human TR gene sequences. Using the TCRdist pipeline, a later analysis assigned CDR3 sequences along with most-parsimonious VDJ recombination scenarios. A later analysis defined each TCR beta chain by its CDR3 amino acid sequence plus V-gene family, and excluded reads lacking a unique V-gene family. In a later analysis, 500 to 650 highly shared, low-generation-probability nucleotide sequences were removed to address suspected cross-contamination and a sequencing artifact. In a later analysis, a clonal expansion index for each public chain was calculated from normalized within-repertoire ranks of inferred template counts. A later analysis computed generation probabilities with a VDJ recombination model fitted to out-of-frame rearrangements, and checked the results against IGoR. A later analysis scored TCR-TCR, TCR-HLA and TCR-CMV co-occurrence with hypergeometric tests, applying a repertoire-size bias correction to TCR pairs. To estimate false discovery rates, a later analysis permuted the HLA or CMV assignments 20 times. A later analysis grouped co-occurring TCRs with DBSCAN, adding TCRdist sequence similarity when clustering within HLA-allele-positive subsets. Repertoires with fewer than 30,000 or more than 120,000 public chains, plus five repertoires with anomalous nucleotide sharing, were excluded from co-occurrence clustering. In TCRdb, the immuneACCESS table is reduced to in-frame sequences with V and J assigned. These tables do not hold every clone; where another copy was compared, an unresolved V gene accounts for under half, and the others remain unexplained. D and trimming were read from the DNA, whereas the V and J calls and clone size are those reported in that table. The sample table records 90,000 or so clones; more than 60% of these occur just once. Under 2.5% of the sample is taken by the ten largest.

In total, about 650 healthy bone marrow donors made up the cohort. At the time of sampling, all cohort members were nominally healthy, though unrecorded immune exposures were likely present. The donor tested CMV seronegative and was one of the 352 seronegative cohort members. Each donor provided a peripheral blood sample, and peripheral blood mononuclear cells were used for TCR beta sequencing. The Qiagen DNeasy Blood Extraction Kit was used to extract genomic DNA from the blood cell samples. In the case of this clone: It lacks a known antigen. It has no much larger one-base neighbor in the sample; base qualities were not kept.

This clonotype was sampled from a boy between 10 and 17 years old in good health and CMV-seronegative. The chain uses TRBV6-1 and TRBJ1-4, and 8 junctional nucleotides match TRBD1. The material sequenced was PBMCs. The CDR3 here reads CASISDREEKLFF. At the DNA level, the sequence is TGTGCCAGCATATCGGACAGGGAAGAAAAACTGTTTTTT.